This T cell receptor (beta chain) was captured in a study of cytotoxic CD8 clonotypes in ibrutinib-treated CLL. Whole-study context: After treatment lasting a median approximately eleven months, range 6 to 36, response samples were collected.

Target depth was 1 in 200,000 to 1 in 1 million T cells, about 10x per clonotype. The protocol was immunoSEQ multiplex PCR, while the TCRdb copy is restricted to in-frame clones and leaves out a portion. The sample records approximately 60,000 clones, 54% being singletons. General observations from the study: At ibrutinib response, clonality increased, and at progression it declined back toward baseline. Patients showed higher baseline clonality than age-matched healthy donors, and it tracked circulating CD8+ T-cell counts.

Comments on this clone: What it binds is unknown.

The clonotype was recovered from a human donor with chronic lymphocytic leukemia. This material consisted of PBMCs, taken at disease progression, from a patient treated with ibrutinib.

In nucleotides, the CDR3 is TGTGCCAGCAGCGTAGGCCACGGGGACGGCTACACCTTC. This sequence encodes CASSVGHGDGYTF. V and J are TRBV9 and TRBJ1-2; a weak D match, TRBD1 (5 bases). Per the germline V gene, CDR1 is SGDLS and CDR2 is YYNGEE. The CDR3 has 13 residues. V lost 0 bases and J 8 bases, leaving 11 bases between the germline ends.